Following are 25 T cell receptor beta chains from one sample sequenced in a study of technical replicates of blood from several donors. Assay used: immunoSEQ multiplex PCR; TCRdb lists only in-frame clones, some missing. This table holds tens of thousands of clones, about 87% found once. Input material: PBMCs. All receptors come from a human donor in good health. Some clones in this sample may be carry-over from other donors' samples.

The genes are TRBV19 and TRBJ1-6; TRBD1 aligns across 9 bases. CDR3 length: 14 residues. Unmatched junction bases numbered 5, after V lost 8 bases and J lost 6 bases. The V gene's germline CDR1 is LNHDA and CDR2 SQIVND (reference sequence). The CDR3, as DNA: TGTGCCAGTGCAGCGGGACAGGGTAATTCACCCCTCCACTTT. Its translation is CASAAGQGNSPLHF.

This chain joins TRBV19 and TRBJ1-6, with 10 nucleotides matching TRBD1. This CDR3 region has 15 residues. The V gene's germline CDR1 is LNHDA and CDR2 SQIVND (reference sequence). The V gene end was trimmed by 10 bases and the J gene end by 6 bases; junction bases not matched to a gene: 9. The CDR3 DNA reads as TGTGCCACTCCGGGACAGGGGTTAGGTAATTCACCCCTCCACTTT. The encoded protein is CATPGQGLGNSPLHF.

This chain uses TRBV4-3 with TRBJ2-3; D ambiguous. The V gene lost 4 bases and the J gene lost 3 bases, with 17 bases spanning the gap. Germline V lookup: CDR1 LGHNA, CDR2 YSLEER. The CDR3 runs to 16 residues. The CDR3 DNA sequence: TGCGCCAGCAGCCGCGGTTATATATTGGAAACAGATACGCAGTATTTT. Translation gives CASSRGYILETDTQYF.

This clone was observed a single time. The gene calls are TRBV7-6 and TRBJ1-1, with D unclear. The CDR3 totals 13 residues. Trimming took 8 bases from V and 7 from J, leaving 17 bases between them. Germline V gene sequence: CDR1 SGHVS, CDR2 FNYEAQ. CDR3 sequence reads: CASREEGGLEAFF. CDR3 nucleotide sequence: TGTGCCAGCCGGGAAGAAGGAGGGCTTGAAGCTTTCTTT.

The rearrangement links TRBV6-6 to TRBJ2-2; TRBD1 matches at 7 bases. This CDR3 has 16 residues. V trimming: 3 bases; J trimming: 1 base; junction bases outside the gene matches: 5. The germline V gene encodes CDR1 MNHNY and CDR2 SVGAGI (reference sequence). The CDR3 DNA reads as TGTGCCAGCAGTTATCGGACAGGCCGGAACACCGGGGAGCTGTTTTTT. Encoded protein: CASSYRTGRNTGELFF.

The chain couples TRBV6-5 to TRBJ1-4; 7 bases match TRBD1. Germline lookup yields CDR1 MNHEY and CDR2 SVGAGI. CDR3 size: 14 residues. Trimming took 5 bases from V and 3 from J; bases not matched to a gene: 3. This CDR3 reads CASSPGGSNEKLFF. The CDR3 nucleotides are TGTGCCAGCAGTCCAGGGGGGTCTAATGAAAAACTGTTTTTT.

The chain is built from TRBV18 and TRBJ2-3; 10 bases align to TRBD2. The CDR3 length is 18 residues. Germline V gene lookup returns CDR1 KGHSH and CDR2 LQKENI. V shed 3 bases, J shed 3 bases, and the junction held 12 bases outside the gene matches. The CDR3 loop reads CASSPLSAGGPRTDTQYF. As DNA, the CDR3 is TGTGCCAGCTCACCGCTCTCAGCGGGAGGGCCGAGGACAGATACGCAGTATTTT.

The CDR3 loop reads CASSLAGYNEQFF. In nucleotides, the CDR3 is TGTGCCAGCAGCCTCGCGGGCTACAATGAGCAGTTCTTC. V is TRBV14 and J is TRBJ2-1, with D maybe TRBD2 (5 bases). The length of the CDR3 is 13 residues. CDR1 and CDR2 from the germline V gene are SGHDN and FVKESK. Trimming stripped 4 bases from V and 3 bases from J, with 7 bases between.

CDR3 nucleotide sequence: TGCGCCAGCAGCTCAAACGGTGCCTACAATGAGCAGTTCTTC. Amino acid sequence: CASSSNGAYNEQFF. The chain links TRBV5-1 to TRBJ2-1; no clear D gene. The CDR3 is 14 residues long. Germline V lookup: CDR1 SGHRS, CDR2 YFSETQ. Trimming took 3 bases from V and 2 from J, leaving 9 bases between them.

The gene calls are TRBV18 and TRBJ1-2; D is undetermined. This CDR3 is built from 13 residues. V dropped 1 base and J dropped 6 bases, with 9 bases sitting between them. The germline CDR1 and CDR2 sequences are KGHSH and LQKENI. DNA for the CDR3: TGTGCCAGCTCACCACTAGGCCGGGATGGCTACACCTTC. Its protein is CASSPLGRDGYTF.

This chain links TRBV6-6 with TRBJ1-1; D unclear. This CDR3 has 14 amino acids. V shed 7 bases and J shed 1 base, with 13 bases lying between them. The germline gives CDR1 MNHNY, CDR2 SVGAGI (reference sequence). The CDR3 spells CASTPYGGNTEAFF. The CDR3 coding sequence is TGTGCCAGCACCCCCTACGGTGGGAACACTGAAGCTTTCTTT.

The chain carries TRBV30 and TRBJ1-5; D is unresolved. Trimming took off 2 bases at V and 1 base at J, with 12 bases between the two ends. Germline-derived CDR1 and CDR2 are GTSNPN and SVGIG (reference sequence). The CDR3 totals 15 residues. CDR3 in DNA: TGTGCCTGGAGTCCGTTCTCGGGGAGCAATCAGCCCCAGCATTTT. Its protein is CAWSPFSGSNQPQHF.

The chain is built from TRBV7-2 and TRBJ1-2; D gene unclear. Germline CDR1 SGHTA, CDR2 FQGNSA. The V end was cut by 5 bases, the J end by 4 bases, with 14 bases between. The CDR3 has 14 residues. The CDR3 bases are TGTGCCAGCAGCCCCAGCGATTGGAGCTATGGCTACACCTTC. Protein sequence: CASSPSDWSYGYTF.

J is TRBJ2-7 and V is TRBV29-1; 10 bases are shared with TRBD2. This CDR3 region has 14 residues. Germline-derived CDR1 and CDR2 are SQVTM and ANQGSEA. Germline trimming cut 5 bases from V and 1 base from J; bases unmatched to any gene: 5. The CDR3 DNA reads TGCAGCGTTTTGGGGACTAGCGTTTCCTACGAGCAGTACTTC. This sequence encodes CSVLGTSVSYEQYF.

CDR3 loop: CASSLVGGLAGDEQFF. The DNA for the CDR3 is TGCGCCAGCAGCTTGGTTGGGGGACTAGCGGGGGATGAGCAGTTCTTC. The chain links TRBV5-1 to TRBJ2-1; TRBD2 agrees at 14 bases. The CDR3 has 16 residues. Trimming took 0 bases from V and 8 from J; bases not matched to a gene: 4. CDR1 and CDR2 from the germline V gene are SGHRS and YFSETQ.

The chain employs TRBV11-2 and TRBJ2-3; TRBD2 matches at 8 bases. Trimming cost V 3 bases and J 2 bases; bases outside gene matches: 7. The germline V gene encodes CDR1 SGHAT and CDR2 FQNNGV. The CDR3 covers 16 residues. The CDR3 spells CASSFVASGFTDTQYF. The CDR3 DNA follows: TGTGCCAGCAGCTTCGTTGCTAGCGGGTTCACAGATACGCAGTATTTT.

This rearrangement joins TRBV4-1 to TRBJ2-3; TRBD1 might be the D (5 bases). This CDR3 is 13 amino acids long. V shed 1 base and J shed 6 bases, with 8 bases lying between them. The V gene's germline CDR1 is MGHRA and CDR2 YSYEKL. CDR3 DNA sequence: TGCGCCAGCAGCCAAGGACAGTGGGATACGCAGTATTTT. Its protein product is CASSQGQWDTQYF.

V gene TRBV2 combines with J gene TRBJ1-5; perhaps TRBD1 as D (5 bases). The CDR3 sequence is 16 residues long. CDR1 is SNHLY, CDR2 FYNNEI, per germline. The V gene lost 8 bases and the J gene lost 0 bases, with 17 bases spanning the gap. DNA of the CDR3: TGTGCCAGCGGACGGAATGGGGCAAATAGCAATCAGCCCCAGCATTTT. This translates into CASGRNGANSNQPQHF.

The chain carries TRBV6-1 and TRBJ2-7; D possibly corresponds to TRBD1 (5 bases). The germline V gene encodes CDR1 MNHNS and CDR2 SASEGT. The CDR3 extends over 14 amino acids. Trimming stripped 4 bases from V and 0 bases from J, with 10 bases between. The CDR3 is CASSGQIFSYEQYF. For the CDR3, the DNA is TGTGCCAGCAGTGGACAGATCTTCTCCTACGAGCAGTACTTC.

V and J are TRBV11-3 and TRBJ2-1, with 14 bases aligning to TRBD2. The V gene end was trimmed by 1 base and the J gene end by 0 bases; junction bases not matched to a gene: 5. This CDR3 has 19 amino acids. Germline-derived CDR1 and CDR2 are SGHNT and YENEEA. This chain's CDR3 is CASSLGGTSGGSSYNEQFF. CDR3 coding DNA: TGTGCCAGCAGCTTAGGGGGGACTAGCGGGGGAAGCTCCTACAATGAGCAGTTCTTC. Full variable domain (remainder filled in from reference TRBV11-3 and TRBJ2-1): EAGVVQSPRYKIIEKKQPVAFWCNPISGHNTLYWYLQNLGQGPELLIRYENEEAVDDSQLPKDRFSAERLKGVDSTLKIQPAELGDSAVYLCASSLGGTSGGSSYNEQFFGPGTRLTVL.

The rearrangement uses TRBV27 and TRBJ2-1; possibly TRBD2 for D (6 bases). V lost 6 bases and J lost 5, with 17 bases in between. This CDR3 is 15 amino acids long. The germline V gene has CDR1 MNHEY and CDR2 SMNVEV (reference sequence). CDR3 DNA sequence: TGTGCCAGCAGCGGGTATAGCGGTTCAGACAATGAGCAGTTCTTC. Amino acids: CASSGYSGSDNEQFF.

The CDR3 loop reads CSAAGYTF. CDR3 DNA sequence: TGCAGTGCCGCGGGCTACACCTTC. This chain links TRBV20-1 with TRBJ1-2; D is unresolved. The CDR3 consists of 8 residues. The V end lost 6 bases, the J end lost 8 bases, and 4 bases lay between the germline ends. Germline CDR1 DFQATT, CDR2 SNEGSKA (reference sequence).

The J gene is TRBJ2-1, the V gene TRBV20-1; D is unclear. V shed 6 bases and J shed 7 bases, with 10 bases lying between them. The CDR3 runs 11 residues. Germline V lookup: CDR1 DFQATT, CDR2 SNEGSKA (reference sequence). The CDR3 nucleotides read TGCAGTGCCGAAGAGCAAAATGAGCAGTTCTTC. Its translation: CSAEEQNEQFF.

The chain uses TRBV6-1 and TRBJ1-6; D is ambiguous. The germline V gene has CDR1 MNHNS and CDR2 SASEGT. The CDR3 totals 14 residues. V dropped 4 bases and J dropped 2 bases, with 6 bases sitting between them. CDR3 protein: CASSAGPYNSPLHF. CDR3 in DNA: TGTGCCAGCAGTGCTGGGCCCTATAATTCACCCCTCCACTTT.

The chain carries TRBV7-2 and TRBJ2-5, with 8 bases matching TRBD2. Trimming cost V 5 bases and J 4 bases; bases outside gene matches: 3. The CDR3 covers 13 residues. Germline CDR1 SGHTA, CDR2 FQGNSA. Written as DNA, the CDR3 is TGTGCCAGCAGCCCCCGGGGGGGAGAGACCCAGTACTTC. Its protein is CASSPRGGETQYF.